This TCR beta chain was sequenced in a study of T cells after yellow fever vaccination. CDR3 length: 19 amino acids. V was pared by 1 base and J by 0 bases, with 9 bases of the junction left unmatched. Germline CDR1 SEHNR, CDR2 FQNEAQ (reference sequence). This clonotype has at least ten counts. Its specificity is not known. TCRdb reanalysed the 5' RACE reads using MiXCR and keeps one entry per CDR3 protein. Here the sample spans more than 90,000 distinct CDR3 sequences, 8.4% being singletons. Study outcomes and limitations: Reappearance after the booster was observed for most primary-vaccination clones (roughly 97% CD4, over 70% CD8). Faster peaking, at day 5 versus 15, marked a secondary response that was weaker.

Sequenced here: CD8+ T cells sorted from PBMCs, sampled 45 days after the yellow fever booster vaccination. V usage is TRBV7-9 and J usage is TRBJ2-6; 7 nucleotides match TRBD2. The sequence derives from a man under 40 who received the YFV17D yellow fever vaccine. CDR3 sequence (DNA): TGTGCCAGCAGCTTAGGTCTCGCGGGAGTTAGCTCTGGGGCCAACGTCCTGACTTTC. Translation gives CASSLGLAGVSSGANVLTF.